Below are 3 T cell receptor beta chains sequenced from a single sample in a study of T cell repertoires in cytomegalovirus infection (dated by TCRdb to about 2019). The sample was run on an Illumina HiSeq 1500. In TCRdb, the public reads were trimmed at Q25 with fastp and aligned with MiXCR, with productive beta chains retained. Rows merge per CDR3 protein into single entries with the most common DNA and genes. The sample yields 350,000 to 450,000 distinct CDR3 sequences; about a sixth were counted once. Of the sample, roughly 9% is held by the ten largest clones. Input material: PBMCs. The receptors were gathered from a human donor in good health (CMV status not recorded). Some clones in this sample may be carry-over from other donors' samples.

The J gene is TRBJ1-2, the V gene TRBV29-1, with a weak D call TRBD1 (5 bases). The CDR3 has 14 residues. Trimming pared 2 bases from V and 9 bases from J, leaving 19 bases between. CDR1 is SQVTM and CDR2 is ANQGSEA in the germline V gene. The CDR3 nucleotides read TGCAGCGTTGAACAGGGTAGGAGACCAAGCCGCTACACCTTC. This codes for CSVEQGRRPSRYTF.

V is TRBV27 and J is TRBJ1-2; D remains ambiguous. The CDR3 is made up of 14 amino acids. Trimming pared 7 bases from V and 6 bases from J, leaving 18 bases between. Germline-derived CDR1 and CDR2 are MNHEY and SMNVEV (reference sequence). DNA of the CDR3: TGTGCCAGCAAGACCCCCGGTCCCGCGGATGGCTACACCTTC. Protein sequence: CASKTPGPADGYTF.

The chain recombines TRBV6-2 or TRBV6-3 with TRBJ1-2; the D is unclear. Germline V gives CDR1 MNHEY, CDR2 SVGEGT. The CDR3 covers 16 residues. V shed 0 bases and J shed 6 bases, with 17 bases lying between them. The CDR3 nucleotides read TGTGCCAGCAGTTACTCCGTCGGGAACCTCTATGATGGCTACACCTTC. Translating it yields CASSYSVGNLYDGYTF.